Presented here are 4 T cell receptor beta chains from one specimen sequenced in a study of a mutant IDH1 vaccine in newly diagnosed glioma. Antigen specificity for these receptors is unknown. Time point here: week 11, during vaccination. Every vaccine dose comprised 300 ug of mutant IDH1 20-mer peptide plus topical imiquimod. Sequencing was performed with immunoSEQ multiplex PCR; in TCRdb, only in-frame clones are kept and a portion is missing. The sample carries fewer than 75,000 clones, roughly 84% recorded once. This specimen consisted of PBMCs, obtained from a glioma patient whose treatment included an IDH1 peptide vaccine. Every receptor here comes from a woman between 45 and 65 years old with glioma.

The sample holds one count of this clone. V gene TRBV5-1 combines with J gene TRBJ1-6; TRBD1 might be the D (5 bases). V was trimmed by 0 bases and J by 6 bases, leaving 10 bases between them. This CDR3 spans 15 amino acids. Per the germline V gene, CDR1 is SGHRS and CDR2 is YFSETQ. CDR3 amino acids: CASSLGGAGNSPLHF. The CDR3, as DNA: TGCGCCAGCAGCTTGGGAGGGGCCGGTAATTCACCCCTCCACTTT. The full variable domain, in which reference TRBV5-1 and TRBJ1-6 provide the parts outside the CDR3, is KAGVTQTPRYLIKTRGQQVTLSCSPISGHRSVSWYQQTPGQGLQFLFEYFSETQRNKGNFPGRFSGRQFSNSRSEMNVSTLELGDSALYLCASSLGGAGNSPLHFGNGTRLTVT.

This sequence joins TRBV5-1 and TRBJ2-3; tentative D call: TRBD2 (5 bases). Germline CDR1 SGHRS, CDR2 YFSETQ. The CDR3 has 15 amino acids. Deletions cut 1 base from V and 1 base from J, with 10 bases between. CDR3 loop: CASSLTAAGTDTQYF. The CDR3 DNA sequence: TGCGCCAGCAGCTTGACAGCGGCGGGCACAGATACGCAGTATTTT.

The CDR3 DNA is TGTGCCAGCAGTAGGGATACAGAAGCTTTCTTT. It specifies CASSRDTEAFF. The chain links TRBV25-1 to TRBJ1-1; no firm D call. This CDR3 spans 11 amino acids. The ends were cut back, 5 bases at V and 8 bases at J, with 9 bases in the middle. Germline assignment: CDR1 MGHDK and CDR2 SYGVNS.

The J gene is TRBJ1-6, the V gene TRBV7-9; weak D call: TRBD1 (5 bases). CDR1 and CDR2 (germline): SEHNR, FQNEAQ (reference sequence). V lost 5 bases to trimming and J lost 7 bases, with 6 bases between them. The CDR3 is 12 amino acids. CDR3 sequence: CASSRDNSPLHF. In DNA, the CDR3 is TGTGCCAGCAGCCGGGACAATTCACCCCTCCACTTT.